A selection of T cell receptor beta chains follows, all from one sample in a study of blood T cell repertoires in COVID-19. The assay was immunoSEQ multiplex PCR, and TCRdb's table has in-frame clones only and misses some. The sample lists around 140,000 clones; approximately 82% were seen once. The sequenced sample consisted of peripheral blood. The receptors derive from a human donor with acute or convalescent COVID-19. The donor label of this sample is uncertain. Each CDR3 is given with its conserved first and last residue. The D gene is left open where the match is weak. The size entry is marked missing in some rows and otherwise reads once, few, many or a size class.

V	size	D	J	CDR3	DNA
TRBV4-1	NA	NA	TRBJ2-7	CASSQEEGRRRYF	TGCGCCAGCAGCCAAGAAGAAGGGCGGAGGAGGTACTTC
TRBV6-5	few	TRBD1	TRBJ1-2	CASRPGTGGGYTF	TGTGCCAGCAGACCCGGGACAGGGGGCGGCTACACCTTC
TRBV7-2	NA	TRBD2	TRBJ2-7	CASSPPGLAYEQYF	TGTGCCAGCAGCCCACCGGGACTAGCTTACGAGCAGTACTTC
TRBV3-1/TRBV3-2	NA	TRBD1	TRBJ1-1	CASSQVYPKIYQGAAFF	TGTGCCAGCAGCCAAGTCTACCCCAAGATTTATCAGGGGGCAGCTTTCTTT
TRBV7-2	NA	NA	TRBJ1-2	CASSLTTGIGYGYTF	TGTGCCAGCAGCCTAACCACAGGGATTGGCTATGGCTACACCTTC
TRBV19	NA	TRBD1	TRBJ1-5	CATGGWTGSNQPQHF	TGTGCCACAGGAGGGTGGACAGGAAGCAATCAGCCCCAGCATTTT
TRBV7-9	once	TRBD1	TRBJ1-1	CASSKGQGDTEAFF	TGTGCCAGCAGCAAGGGACAGGGGGACACTGAAGCTTTCTTT
TRBV21-1	NA	NA	TRBJ1-2	CASIEIWGGPYGYTF	TGTGCCAGCATTGAAATTTGGGGGGGGCCTTATGGCTACACCTTC
TRBV2	NA	NA	TRBJ1-2	CASRGTGRSGYTF	TGTGCCAGCAGGGGTACAGGGCGGTCTGGCTACACCTTC
TRBV9	NA	NA	TRBJ2-1	CASSVVPNNEQFF	TGTGCCAGCAGCGTAGTCCCTAACAATGAGCAGTTCTTC
TRBV19	NA	TRBD2	TRBJ2-5	CASSIGTSGVETQYF	TGTGCCAGTAGTATTGGGACTAGCGGGGTGGAGACCCAGTACTTC
TRBV6-2/TRBV6-3	NA	TRBD1	TRBJ1-6	CASSRVGQGLDSPLHF	TGTGCCAGCAGCCGCGTGGGACAGGGTTTGGATTCACCCCTCCACTTT
TRBV11-2	NA	TRBD1	TRBJ1-1	CASSSQGAGTEAFF	TGTGCCAGCAGCTCACAGGGGGCAGGGACTGAAGCTTTCTTT
TRBV30	NA	TRBD2	TRBJ2-7	CAWSDKTSGAHEQYF	TGTGCCTGGAGTGACAAGACTAGCGGGGCCCACGAGCAGTACTTC
TRBV7-9	NA	NA	TRBJ1-2	CASSPDTNYGYTF	TGTGCCAGCAGCCCCGACACTAACTATGGCTACACCTTC
TRBV7-9	NA	TRBD1	TRBJ2-7	CASSPGTGGPYEQYF	TGTGCCAGCAGCCCCGGGACAGGGGGCCCCTACGAGCAGTACTTC
TRBV19	NA	TRBD1	TRBJ1-5	CASIAHGQGAYSNQPQHF	TGTGCCAGTATCGCCCATGGACAGGGGGCTTATAGCAATCAGCCCCAGCATTTT
TRBV9	NA	NA	TRBJ1-4	CASSDSSNEKLFF	TGTGCCAGCAGCGACAGTTCTAATGAAAAACTGTTTTTT
TRBV12-3/TRBV12-4	NA	NA	TRBJ1-2	CASTNDRFGYTF	TGTGCCAGCACTAATGACAGATTTGGCTACACCTTC
TRBV3-1/TRBV3-2	NA	TRBD1	TRBJ1-1	CASSQASQGKRTEAFF	TGTGCCAGCAGCCAAGCCTCACAGGGGAAAAGGACTGAAGCTTTCTTT
TRBV5-4	NA	NA	TRBJ1-3	CASSFGEGRPSGNTIYF	TGTGCCAGCAGCTTCGGGGAGGGTAGACCCTCTGGAAACACCATATATTTT
TRBV30	NA	TRBD2	TRBJ2-7	CAWSVRGGSEQYF	TGTGCCTGGAGTGTTAGGGGAGGGTCCGAGCAGTACTTC
TRBV4-3	NA	TRBD1	TRBJ1-5	CASSRRQGPNQPQHF	TGCGCCAGCAGCCGCCGACAGGGCCCCAATCAGCCCCAGCATTTT
TRBV3-1/TRBV3-2	NA	NA	TRBJ2-3	CASSPRRGEGRGRTDTQYF	TGTGCCAGCAGCCCCAGAAGAGGAGAGGGGCGGGGGCGCACAGATACGCAGTATTTT
TRBV19	NA	NA	TRBJ2-2	CASTPPGTLTGELFF	TGTGCCAGTACCCCACCCGGGACTCTCACCGGGGAGCTGTTTTTT
TRBV4-2	once	NA	TRBJ1-2	CASSLGPGGGYTF	TGTGCCAGCAGCCTCGGACCGGGGGGCGGCTACACCTTC
TRBV7-7	NA	NA	TRBJ2-3	CASSSDWSTDTQYF	TGTGCTAGCAGCTCGGACTGGAGCACAGATACGCAGTATTTT
TRBV3-1/TRBV3-2	few	NA	TRBJ1-1	CASSQRTRSTEAFF	TGTGCCAGCAGCCAACGTACTCGGAGCACTGAAGCTTTCTTT
TRBV6-4	NA	TRBD1	TRBJ1-2	CASSDSTGGHYGYTF	TGTGCCAGCAGTGACTCCACAGGGGGCCACTATGGCTACACCTTC
TRBV5-1	NA	TRBD1	TRBJ1-3	CASSSWTGQSSGNTIYF	TGCGCCAGCAGCTCCTGGACAGGGCAAAGCTCTGGAAACACCATATATTTT
TRBV7-8	few	NA	TRBJ1-2	CASSSDRSQGYTF	TGTGCCAGCAGCTCGGACAGAAGTCAAGGCTACACCTTC
TRBV29-1	NA	NA	TRBJ1-1	CSIGMGHTEAFF	TGCAGCATCGGAATGGGGCACACTGAAGCTTTCTTT
TRBV7-2	NA	TRBD2	TRBJ2-7	CASSLAGGVSYEQYF	TGTGCCAGCAGCTTAGCGGGGGGGGTATCCTACGAGCAGTACTTC
TRBV19	once	NA	TRBJ1-2	CASTTTGGAGYGYTF	TGTGCCAGTACCACTACGGGGGGCGCCGGCTATGGCTACACCTTC
TRBV11-2	few	TRBD1	TRBJ1-5	CASSLEGTGGQPQHF	TGTGCCAGCAGCTTAGAGGGGACAGGGGGACAGCCCCAGCATTTT
TRBV4-2	once	NA	TRBJ1-3	CASSQGQSSSGNTIYF	TGTGCCAGCAGCCAAGGACAGTCAAGCTCTGGAAACACCATATATTTT
TRBV30	NA	NA	TRBJ1-6	CAWMMSSYNSPLHF	TGTGCCTGGATGATGAGCTCCTATAATTCACCCCTCCACTTT
TRBV27	once	TRBD1	TRBJ2-2	CASSIWTGGKAGELFF	TGTGCCAGCAGTATATGGACAGGGGGTAAAGCCGGGGAGCTGTTTTTT
TRBV4-1	few	NA	TRBJ1-3	CASSQVDMGLISGNTIYF	TGCGCCAGCAGCCAAGTAGACATGGGACTTATCTCTGGAAACACCATATATTTT
TRBV13	NA	NA	TRBJ1-2	CASSTKQGSYGYTF	TGTGCCAGCAGTACTAAGCAGGGATCATATGGCTACACCTTC
TRBV9	NA	NA	TRBJ1-6	CASSLTGGYSPLHF	TGTGCCAGCAGCCTCACGGGAGGGTATTCACCCCTCCACTTT
TRBV30	NA	NA	TRBJ2-4	CAWSTGGGLGAKNIQYF	TGTGCCTGGAGTACAGGGGGGGGACTGGGAGCCAAAAACATTCAGTACTTC
TRBV6-2/TRBV6-3	once	NA	TRBJ1-6	CASSYSGGWPDGSPLHF	TGTGCCAGCAGTTACTCAGGCGGTTGGCCCGACGGATCACCCCTCCACTTT
TRBV5-1	NA	NA	TRBJ2-3	CASSLARGQDTQYF	TGCGCCAGCAGCTTGGCCAGGGGTCAGGATACGCAGTATTTT
TRBV2	NA	TRBD1	TRBJ1-5	CASSAPTGSFSNQPQHF	TGTGCCAGCAGTGCGCCGACAGGGAGTTTTAGCAATCAGCCCCAGCATTTT
TRBV6-5	NA	NA	TRBJ1-2	CASGGKYGYTF	TGTGCCAGCGGAGGGAAGTATGGCTACACCTTC
TRBV7-8	NA	NA	TRBJ2-7	CASSPDRSNFYEQYF	TGTGCCAGCAGCCCTGACAGGTCTAACTTCTACGAGCAGTACTTC
TRBV2	NA	TRBD2	TRBJ2-5	CASSDRTSPVQETQYF	TGTGCCAGCAGTGATAGGACTAGCCCGGTCCAAGAGACCCAGTACTTC
TRBV7-2	NA	NA	TRBJ1-1	CASSSPRKGYTEAFF	TGTGCCAGCAGCTCCCCCCGTAAGGGGTACACTGAAGCTTTCTTT
TRBV4-2	once	TRBD2	TRBJ2-7	CASSPGLAETYEQYF	TGTGCCAGCAGCCCGGGACTAGCGGAGACCTACGAGCAGTACTTC
TRBV20-1	once	NA	TRBJ1-1	CSASRTGIGTEAFF	TGCAGTGCTAGTAGAACAGGGATAGGGACTGAAGCTTTCTTT
TRBV2	NA	NA	TRBJ2-3	CASSEPGGVTDTQYF	TGTGCCAGCAGTGAACCTGGCGGGGTTACAGATACGCAGTATTTT
TRBV19	NA	NA	TRBJ1-5	CASRRSGETSNQPQHF	TGTGCCAGTAGACGTTCGGGGGAGACTAGCAATCAGCCCCAGCATTTT
TRBV9	NA	NA	TRBJ2-5	CASSVQPRETQYF	TGTGCCAGCAGCGTTCAACCTAGAGAGACCCAGTACTTC
TRBV29-1	NA	TRBD1	TRBJ1-2	CSVGQGADYGYTF	TGCAGCGTCGGACAGGGGGCGGACTATGGCTACACCTTC
TRBV7-2	NA	TRBD1	TRBJ1-2	CASSLGQGGNYGYTF	TGTGCCAGCAGCCTCGGACAGGGAGGTAACTATGGCTACACCTTC
TRBV19	few	NA	TRBJ1-6	CASRQGRSPLHF	TGTGCCAGTAGACAGGGCAGATCACCCCTCCACTTT
TRBV29-1	NA	TRBD2	TRBJ2-5	CSVEGASGGTLGTQYF	TGCAGCGTTGAGGGAGCTAGCGGGGGAACGCTGGGGACCCAGTACTTC
TRBV5-1	NA	NA	TRBJ1-1	CASSGGGSTRNTEAFF	TGCGCCAGCAGCGGGGGAGGGTCCACGCGGAACACTGAAGCTTTCTTT
TRBV2	NA	NA	TRBJ2-7	CASSYSYEQYF	TGTGCCAGCAGTTATTCCTACGAGCAGTACTTC